This T cell receptor (beta chain) was sequenced during a study of T cells in Graves' hyperthyroidism and ophthalmopathy. Comments on this clonotype: The antigen is not known.

Amplified TCR beta CDR3 regions derived from RNA transcripts. The HTBI primer set drove a first-round RT-PCR of the TCR CDR3. From the multiplex PCR reads, TCRdb called clonotypes with MiXCR, one entry per CDR3 protein. Here the sample spans 500,000 to 650,000 distinct CDR3 sequences, about 20% being singletons. Study-wide findings and caveats: Model-based prediction identified ophthalmopathy a median around seven months prior to its onset. Blood held most thyroid clonotypes expanded above 0.001 frequency.

Used for diagnoses were clinical symptoms, serum thyroxine and TRAb, thyroid ultrasound and orbital computed tomography. About 10 ml fresh peripheral blood yielded the PBMCs. Germline lookup yields CDR1 SGHRS and CDR2 YFSETQ. The V and J ends lost 4 bases and 6 bases, in that order; junction bases with no gene match: 12. There are 15 residues in the CDR3. Sequenced: blood. The clonotype originates from a man aged 40-49 years with Graves' ophthalmopathy. This chain joins TRBV5-1 and TRBJ1-2; 7 bases are a match to TRBD1. The CDR3 nucleotides read TGCGCCAGCAGCCCCCGACAGGGCCGGCGGGATGGCTACACCTTC. It specifies CASSPRQGRRDGYTF. Complete variable domain (other parts from reference TRBV5-1 and TRBJ1-2): KAGVTQTPRYLIKTRGQQVTLSCSPISGHRSVSWYQQTPGQGLQFLFEYFSETQRNKGNFPGRFSGRQFSNSRSEMNVSTLELGDSALYLCASSPRQGRRDGYTFGSGTRLTVV.